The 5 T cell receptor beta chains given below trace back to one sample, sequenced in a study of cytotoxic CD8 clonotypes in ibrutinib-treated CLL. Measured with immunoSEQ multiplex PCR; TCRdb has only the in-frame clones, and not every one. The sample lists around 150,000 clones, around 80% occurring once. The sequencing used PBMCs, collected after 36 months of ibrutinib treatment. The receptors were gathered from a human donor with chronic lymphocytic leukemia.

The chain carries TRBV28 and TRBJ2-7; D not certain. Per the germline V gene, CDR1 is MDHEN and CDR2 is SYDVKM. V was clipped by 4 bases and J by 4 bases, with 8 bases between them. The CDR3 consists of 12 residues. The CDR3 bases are TGTGCCAGCAGTTATCCCCTTTACGAGCAGTACTTC. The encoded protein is CASSYPLYEQYF. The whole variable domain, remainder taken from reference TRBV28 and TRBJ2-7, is DVKVTQSSRYLVKRTGEKVFLECVQDMDHENMFWYRQDPGLGLRLIYFSYDVKMKEKGDIPEGYSVSREKKERFSLILESASTNQTSMYLCASSYPLYEQYFGPGTRLTVT.

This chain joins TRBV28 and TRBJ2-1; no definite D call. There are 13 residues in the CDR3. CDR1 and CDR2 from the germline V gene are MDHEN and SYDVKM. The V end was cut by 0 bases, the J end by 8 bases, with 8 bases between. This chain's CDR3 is CASSLWNGDEQFF. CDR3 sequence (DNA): TGTGCCAGCAGTTTATGGAACGGTGATGAGCAGTTCTTC. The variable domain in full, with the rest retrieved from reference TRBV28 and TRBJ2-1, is DVKVTQSSRYLVKRTGEKVFLECVQDMDHENMFWYRQDPGLGLRLIYFSYDVKMKEKGDIPEGYSVSREKKERFSLILESASTNQTSMYLCASSLWNGDEQFFGPGTRLTVL.

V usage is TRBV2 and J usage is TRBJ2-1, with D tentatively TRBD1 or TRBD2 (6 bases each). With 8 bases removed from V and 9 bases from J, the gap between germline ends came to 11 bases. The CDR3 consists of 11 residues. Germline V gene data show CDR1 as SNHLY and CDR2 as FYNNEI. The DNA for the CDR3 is TGTGCCAGCCTATGGGGGGCTGAGCAGTTCTTC. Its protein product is CASLWGAEQFF.

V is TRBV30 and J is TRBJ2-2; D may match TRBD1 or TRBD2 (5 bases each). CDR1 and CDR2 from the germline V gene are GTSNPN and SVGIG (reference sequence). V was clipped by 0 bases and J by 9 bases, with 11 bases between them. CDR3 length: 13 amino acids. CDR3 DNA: TGTGCCTGGAGTGTACTAGGGACCAGGGAGCTGTTTTTT. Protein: CAWSVLGTRELFF.

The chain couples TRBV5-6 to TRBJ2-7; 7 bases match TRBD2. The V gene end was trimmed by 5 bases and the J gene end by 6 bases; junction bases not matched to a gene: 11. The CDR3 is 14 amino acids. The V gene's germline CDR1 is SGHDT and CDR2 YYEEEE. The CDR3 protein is CASRPQAGVSEQYF. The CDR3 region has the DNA TGTGCCAGCAGGCCACAGGCGGGAGTTAGCGAGCAGTACTTC.